This T cell receptor beta chain was identified in a study of beta chain features in type 1 diabetes. Study-wide results and caveats: For type 1 diabetes patients, VDJ junctions showed fewer insertions and more deletions.

V lost 2 bases and J lost 0, with 10 bases in between. This CDR3 comprises 15 residues. Germline-derived CDR1 and CDR2 are KGHSH and LQKENI. Expressed TCRB transcripts were sequenced because the entire RNA isolate underwent reverse transcription. Clones were read by immunoSEQ multiplex PCR, and TCRdb kept only the in-frame ones, dropping some. The sample shows 200,000 to 250,000 clones, 11% of them seen only once. With respect to this clone: No antigen is known for it.

A heparinised blood draw that averaged roughly 120 mL was obtained once from each donor. Sorting based on CD45RO/CCR7/CD25/CD127/CD95/CD27 separated CD4+ naive, central memory, regulatory and stem cell-like memory cells. The gene calls are TRBV18 and TRBJ1-2; maybe TRBD1 (6 bases). The sequencing sample was made of central memory CD4+ T cells from blood. This receptor was taken from a man aged 18 to 35 in good health. CDR3 DNA: TGTGCCAGCTCACCAGGCGACAGGACTAACTATGGCTACACCTTC. This sequence encodes CASSPGDRTNYGYTF. Full variable domain (remainder filled in from reference TRBV18 and TRBJ1-2): NAGVMQNPRHLVRRRGQEARLRCSPMKGHSHVYWYRQLPEEGLKFMVYLQKENIIDESGMPKERFSAEFPKEGPSILRIQQVVRGDSAAYFCASSPGDRTNYGYTFGSGTRLTVV.